One sample yielded the 24 T cell receptor beta chains listed below, sequenced in a study of beta chain features in type 1 diabetes. Whole-study results and caveats: People with Type 1 diabetes carried modestly yet significantly shorter TCRB CDR3s in all four CD4+ subsets.

Isolated RNA was reverse transcribed in full, so expressed TCRB transcripts were sequenced. Clones were read by immunoSEQ multiplex PCR, and TCRdb kept only the in-frame ones, dropping some. The top ten hold over 0.015% of the sample, which has over 200,000 clones, roughly a tenth seen once. The antigens of these receptors remain unknown. Sequences were obtained from naive CD4+ T cells from blood. The source of these receptors is a man aged 30 to 45 with type 1 diabetes.

The chain employs TRBV7-8 and TRBJ1-5; D uncertain. CDR1 is SGHVS and CDR2 is FQNEAQ in the germline V gene. The germline V and J ends were trimmed by 5 bases and 4 bases, with 18 bases remaining between them. This CDR3 has 16 amino acids. The CDR3 region is CASSLEGLGSNQPQHF. CDR3 coding DNA: TGTGCCAGCAGCCTAGAGGGCCTCGGGAGTAATCAGCCCCAGCATTTT.

A few counts support this clone. V gene TRBV19 combines with J gene TRBJ1-6; 9 bases align to TRBD1. From germline, CDR1 is LNHDA and CDR2 SQIVND (reference sequence). Trimming cost V 1 base and J 12 bases; bases outside gene matches: 1. The CDR3 is 13 residues long. The CDR3 nucleotides are TGTGCCAGTAGTATAGTGGACAGGGGACCCCTCCACTTT. Encoded protein: CASSIVDRGPLHF.

This clone came up a few times. V is TRBV25-1 and J is TRBJ1-6, with TRBD1 as a possible D gene (6 bases). Trimming removed 2 bases at V and 5 bases at J, with 13 bases between. This CDR3 region has 16 residues. Looked up from germline, CDR1 is MGHDK and CDR2 is SYGVNS. CDR3: CASSELGQGNNSPLHF. CDR3 DNA sequence: TGTGCCAGCAGTGAACTGGGCCAGGGGAATAATTCACCCCTCCACTTT.

There are a few counts of this clone. V gene TRBV30 combines with J gene TRBJ1-2; tentatively, D is TRBD1 (5 bases). V dropped 4 bases and J dropped 2 bases, with 8 bases sitting between them. Germline CDR1 reads GTSNPN; CDR2 reads SVGIG (reference sequence). The CDR3 runs 12 residues. CDR3 residues: CAWTAGNYGYTF. CDR3 bases: TGTGCCTGGACGGCAGGGAACTATGGCTACACCTTC.

The chain has TRBV6-5 and TRBJ1-1; D ambiguous. Per germline, CDR1 MNHEY and CDR2 SVGAGI. This CDR3 spans 14 amino acids. V gave up 0 bases and J gave up 8 bases, with 13 bases separating them. CDR3 DNA sequence: TGTGCCAGCAGTTACTCGAATCGGAGGGTAGAAGCTTTCTTT. This encodes CASSYSNRRVEAFF.

This clone was detected a few times. The rearrangement links TRBV19 to TRBJ1-5; D unclear. V was shortened by 7 bases and J by 2 bases, with 12 bases between the two germline ends. Germline V CDR1 and CDR2: LNHDA, SQIVND (reference sequence). The CDR3 sequence is 14 residues long. CDR3 residues: CASIDNGGNQPQHF. CDR3 nucleotides: TGTGCCAGTATAGACAACGGGGGCAATCAGCCCCAGCATTTT.

This clone was seen only a few times. The chain uses TRBV7-9 and TRBJ2-5; TRBD1 might be the D (6 bases). The germline V and J ends were trimmed by 4 bases and 2 bases, with 11 bases remaining between them. This CDR3 comprises 14 residues. Per the germline V gene, CDR1 is SEHNR and CDR2 is FQNEAQ (reference sequence). CDR3 DNA: TGTGCCAGCAGCTCAGGGGCTAGACAAGAGACCCAGTACTTC. This codes for CASSSGARQETQYF.

This clone occurred a few times. This chain links TRBV29-1 with TRBJ2-5; TRBD1 matches 7 bases. Germline CDR1 is SQVTM and CDR2 is ANQGSEA. The ends lost 4 bases at V and 5 bases at J; junction bases unmatched: 13. The CDR3 loop spans 15 amino acids. CDR3 in DNA: TGCAGCGTTGGGCCAGCCCAGGGGGTAGGGGAGACCCAGTACTTC. It yields the protein CSVGPAQGVGETQYF. The variable domain in full, with the rest retrieved from reference TRBV29-1 and TRBJ2-5, is SAVISQKPSRDICQRGTSLTIQCQVDSQVTMMFWYRQQPGQSLTLIATANQGSEATYESGFVIDKFPISRPNLTFSTLTVSNMSPEDSSIYLCSVGPAQGVGETQYFGPGTRLLVL.

This clone was counted between two and nine times. J is TRBJ2-4 and V is TRBV25-1; D is ambiguous. This CDR3 comprises 13 residues. V was trimmed by 4 bases and J by 0 bases, leaving 4 bases between them. Per germline, CDR1 MGHDK and CDR2 SYGVNS. This chain's CDR3 is CASSALAKNIQYF. The CDR3 DNA sequence: TGTGCCAGCAGTGCACTAGCCAAAAACATTCAGTACTTC.

This clone has more than one count but fewer than ten. This rearrangement joins TRBV29-1 to TRBJ2-7, with 9 bases matching TRBD1. The CDR3 is 16 amino acids. The ends lost 1 base at V and 1 base at J; junction bases unmatched: 8. Germline values: CDR1 SQVTM, CDR2 ANQGSEA. CDR3 loop: CSVEGTRDRVSYEQYF. DNA for the CDR3: TGCAGCGTTGAAGGGACCCGGGACAGGGTATCCTACGAGCAGTACTTC.

This clone occurred a few times. The chain recombines TRBV5-1 with TRBJ2-7; no firm D call. Deletions cut 5 bases from V and 6 bases from J, with 18 bases between. The germline CDR1 and CDR2 sequences are SGHRS and YFSETQ. CDR3 length equals 14 residues. CDR3 in DNA: TGCGCCAGCAGTTTCTCGTCGGCGACGGGCGAGCAGTACTTC. This gives the protein CASSFSSATGEQYF.

This clone has more than one count but fewer than ten. The chain combines TRBV5-1 with TRBJ2-3, with 7 bases that match TRBD1. The CDR3 has 14 residues. V trimming: 0 bases; J trimming: 6 bases; junction bases outside the gene matches: 4. Germline values: CDR1 SGHRS, CDR2 YFSETQ. The CDR3 DNA reads TGCGCCAGCAGCTTGGACAGGGGTGCGGATACGCAGTATTTT. Its protein is CASSLDRGADTQYF.

This clone was detected a few times. The chain uses TRBV19 and TRBJ2-1; 10 nucleotides match TRBD2. After removal of 4 bases from V and 9 bases from J, the junction contained 6 bases not matched to a gene. The CDR3 sequence is 14 residues long. Per the germline V gene, CDR1 is LNHDA and CDR2 is SQIVND (reference sequence). The CDR3 nucleotides are TGTGCCAGTAGTAGGACTAGCGGAGTACGTGAGCAGTTCTTC. The encoded protein is CASSRTSGVREQFF.

This clone showed up just a few times. J is TRBJ2-3 and V is TRBV5-1; maybe TRBD2 (7 bases). CDR3 length: 15 amino acids. V lost 1 base and J lost 2, with 11 bases in between. Germline-derived CDR1 and CDR2 are SGHRS and YFSETQ. CDR3: CASSLRGASTDTQYF. The DNA for the CDR3 is TGCGCCAGCAGCTTGCGGGGGGCCTCCACAGATACGCAGTATTTT.

This clone was seen more than once but under ten times. V usage is TRBV5-6 and J usage is TRBJ2-7; 10 bases fit TRBD1. The CDR3 runs to 14 residues. The V gene end was trimmed by 3 bases and the J gene end by 5 bases; junction bases not matched to a gene: 5. Germline CDR1 and CDR2: SGHDT and YYEEEE. CDR3 sequence reads: CASSSRDRGDEQYF. The CDR3 bases are TGTGCCAGCAGCTCTAGGGACAGGGGAGACGAGCAGTACTTC.

The chain is built from TRBV19 and TRBJ2-7; 7 bases match TRBD1. J gave up 10 bases and V 0 bases, and 6 bases lay outside the gene matches. Per germline, CDR1 LNHDA and CDR2 SQIVND (reference sequence). There are 13 residues in the CDR3. The CDR3 DNA sequence: TGTGCCAGTAGTATAGATCAGGGGACAGCCCAGTACTTC. Translated, it gives CASSIDQGTAQYF.

The chain carries TRBV30 and TRBJ1-2; D possibly corresponds to TRBD1 (5 bases). The CDR3 is made up of 14 amino acids. Trimming shortened V by 3 bases and J by 0 bases, and 11 bases separated the two germline ends. Germline V gene data show CDR1 as GTSNPN and CDR2 as SVGIG (reference sequence). The CDR3 nucleotides read TGTGCCTGGAGCGCAGGGTGGGCTAACTATGGCTACACCTTC. Residues: CAWSAGWANYGYTF.

This clone was seen a handful of times. J is TRBJ1-1 and V is TRBV4-3; D unresolved. V lost 0 bases and J lost 7, with 9 bases in between. In germline, CDR1 is LGHNA, CDR2 YSLEER. The CDR3 covers 13 residues. CDR3 coding DNA: TGCGCCAGCAGCCAAGAACGGTTCTATGAAGCTTTCTTT. Translation gives CASSQERFYEAFF.

The genes are TRBV29-1 and TRBJ1-1; unclear D gene. The CDR3 has 11 residues. The ends were cut back, 7 bases at V and 6 bases at J, with 12 bases in the middle. Germline CDR1 and CDR2: SQVTM and ANQGSEA. The CDR3 DNA reads as TGCAGCGGGGCAGTTAGCGCTGAAGCTTTCTTT. It translates to CSGAVSAEAFF.

This clone has just a few counts. This chain connects TRBV18 to TRBJ2-7, with a weak D call TRBD1 (6 bases). Germline values: CDR1 KGHSH, CDR2 LQKENI. The CDR3 covers 13 residues. Trimming cost V 0 bases and J 6 bases, with 9 bases left between them. CDR3 bases: TGTGCCAGCTCACCACCTTCCAGGGGCGAGCAGTACTTC. This sequence encodes CASSPPSRGEQYF.

This CDR3 reads CASSFQGSQETQYF. CDR3 coding DNA: TGTGCCAGCAGCTTCCAGGGGTCCCAAGAGACCCAGTACTTC. The chain uses TRBV7-2 and TRBJ2-5; D possibly corresponds to TRBD1 (6 bases). The CDR3 totals 14 residues. The germline V gene encodes CDR1 SGHTA and CDR2 FQGNSA. With 3 bases removed from V and 1 base from J, the gap between germline ends came to 9 bases.

This rearrangement joins TRBV7-2 to TRBJ2-5; 8 positions agree with TRBD1. Germline-derived CDR1 and CDR2 are SGHTA and FQGNSA. Trimming took 7 bases from V and 4 from J; bases not matched to a gene: 5. This CDR3 region has 13 residues. In DNA form, the CDR3 reads TGTGCCAGCATCAGGGGGCATGGAGAGACCCAGTACTTC. Encoded protein: CASIRGHGETQYF.

The chain carries TRBV2 and TRBJ1-6; TRBD1 agrees at 7 bases. This CDR3 has 14 amino acids. Trimming cost V 6 bases and J 12 bases; bases outside gene matches: 11. Looked up from germline, CDR1 is SNHLY and CDR2 is FYNNEI. The DNA for the CDR3 is TGTGCCAGCAGAGGGGGTCAGGGGGTCCAACCCCTCCACTTT. Protein sequence: CASRGGQGVQPLHF.

This clone was detected a few times. This chain connects TRBV18 to TRBJ1-1, with D unresolved. This CDR3 comprises 16 residues. V was cut by 3 bases and J by 0 bases, with 14 bases left in between. CDR1 KGHSH and CDR2 LQKENI come from the germline V gene. The CDR3 DNA reads TGTGCCAGCTCACCGCCCGCGAGCAGGATGAACACTGAAGCTTTCTTT. This sequence encodes CASSPPASRMNTEAFF.